The clone carrying this TCR beta chain was seen more than once but under ten times. What it recognizes is unknown. The data belong to a study of CD8 T cells in ankylosing spondylitis. General study findings and limits: Before this, some motif variants had been reported in reactive arthritis synovial fluid and blood. Blood of patients with ankylosing spondylitis appeared to be characterized by a TCR beta motif of eight highly homologous variants. Disease-linked clones bore a CD8+ phenotype and were relatively rare in peripheral blood. The study looked at matched synovial fluid samples from ankylosing spondylitis patients. Disease-linked clones were reported to be significantly enriched there.

Library preparation for TCR beta used quantitative 5'-RACE with molecular barcodes. TCRdb reprocessed the 5' RACE reads with MiXCR, giving one entry per CDR3 protein. Of some 840,000 distinct CDR3 sequences listed, around 11% are singletons. The CDR3 consists of 14 residues. The germline CDR1 and CDR2 sequences are SGDLS and YYNGEE. V lost 4 bases and J lost 3; bases outside the gene matches: 6. This rearrangement joins TRBV9 to TRBJ2-7; the match to TRBD1 covers 8 bases. The TCR comes from a male donor with ankylosing spondylitis. Sequencing was done on a sample of blood, either unsorted or a sorted T cell fraction (not recorded which). CDR3 sequence (DNA): TGTGCCAGCAGCCCGACAGGGGAGGTCTACGAGCAGTACTTC. Translation gives CASSPTGEVYEQYF.